The entry below gives a single T cell receptor (beta chain) sequence along with its context. Its antigen remains unknown. CDR1 is SGHTA, CDR2 FQGNSA, per germline. Losses at the gene ends were 1 base for V and 5 bases for J; bases not matched to a gene: 5. The CDR3 runs 15 residues. The source of the sample is a study of STAT5B mutations in CD4+ large granular lymphocyte leukemia. Study results and limitations: No patients shared main leukemic clonotypes, though roughly 23% appeared at low frequency elsewhere.

Clones were sequenced by immunoSEQ multiplex PCR, and TCRdb holds only the in-frame ones, with some missing. This table has roughly 40,000 clones, approximately 84% appearing once. The sequenced material came from CD4+ T cells from blood buffy coats. The chain combines TRBV7-2 with TRBJ2-3; 8 nucleotides align to TRBD2. This sequence originates from a human donor in good health. In DNA, the CDR3 is TGTGCCAGCAGCTTAGGTCCGGGGGGGCTAGATACGCAGTATTTT. This translates into CASSLGPGGLDTQYF.